The present T cell receptor beta chain was sequenced within a study of blood T cells in healthy people across ages. Points from the study as a whole: TCR beta diversity tracked closely with naive T cell percentage.

This clonotype was observed a handful of times. What it binds is unknown. Alongside a J-beta primer mix, a sample-barcoded 5' primer served in a second PCR lasting about 6 to 12 cycles. Using its own MiXCR run on the 5' RACE reads, TCRdb lists one record per CDR3 protein. The table has about 1.8 million distinct CDR3 sequences, roughly 50% seen once. J gave up 9 bases and V 5 bases, and 5 bases lay outside the gene matches. This CDR3 region has 14 residues. The V gene's germline CDR1 is MNHEY and CDR2 SVGAGI. The source is a woman aged 40 to 55 in good health. The chain couples TRBV6-5 to TRBJ2-1, with 12 nucleotides matching TRBD2. The sequencing input was blood. The chain's CDR3 is CASSPSGGATEQFF. The CDR3 DNA follows: TGTGCCAGCAGTCCTAGCGGGGGGGCCACTGAGCAGTTCTTC.